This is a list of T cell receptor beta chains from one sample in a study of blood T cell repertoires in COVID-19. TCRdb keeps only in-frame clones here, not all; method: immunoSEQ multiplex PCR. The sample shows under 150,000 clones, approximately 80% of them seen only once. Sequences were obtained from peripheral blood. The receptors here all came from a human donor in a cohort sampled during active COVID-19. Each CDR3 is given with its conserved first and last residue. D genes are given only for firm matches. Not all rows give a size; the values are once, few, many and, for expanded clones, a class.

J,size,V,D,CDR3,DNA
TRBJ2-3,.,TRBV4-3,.,CASSHPGSTDTQYF,TGCGCCAGCAGCCACCCGGGTTCCACAGATACGCAGTATTTT
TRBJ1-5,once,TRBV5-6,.,CASSLAGGGTIGNQPQHF,TGTGCCAGCAGCTTGGCCGGAGGCGGCACGATAGGGAATCAGCCCCAGCATTTT
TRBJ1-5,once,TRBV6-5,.,CASRPDSSNQPQHF,TGTGCCAGCAGACCCGACAGTTCCAATCAGCCCCAGCATTTT
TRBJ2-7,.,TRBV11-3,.,CASSPYRAGEQYF,TGTGCCAGCAGCCCATACAGGGCTGGGGAGCAGTACTTC
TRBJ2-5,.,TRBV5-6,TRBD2,CASSSGLAPAETQYF,TGTGCCAGCAGCTCCGGACTAGCGCCTGCGGAGACCCAGTACTTC
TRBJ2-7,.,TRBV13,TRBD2,CASSLGASGGYEQYF,TGTGCCAGCAGCTTAGGGGCTAGCGGGGGTTACGAGCAGTACTTC
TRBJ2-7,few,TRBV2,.,CASRYSGVAYEQYF,TGTGCCAGCAGATATAGCGGAGTTGCCTACGAGCAGTACTTC
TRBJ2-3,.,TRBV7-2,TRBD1,CASSPGQHQDTQYF,TGTGCCAGCAGCCCGGGACAGCACCAGGATACGCAGTATTTT
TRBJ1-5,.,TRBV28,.,CASSSEQGSGNQPQHF,TGTGCCAGCAGCTCCGAGCAGGGAAGCGGCAATCAGCCCCAGCATTTT
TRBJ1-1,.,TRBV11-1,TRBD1,CASSTRQGATEAFF,TGTGCCAGCAGCACCCGACAGGGAGCCACTGAAGCTTTCTTT
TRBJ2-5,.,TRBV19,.,CASSIGPAGETQYF,TGTGCCAGTAGTATTGGGCCCGCCGGAGAGACCCAGTACTTC
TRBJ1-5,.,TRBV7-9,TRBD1,CASSPTGTGRGNQPQHF,TGTGCCAGCAGCCCAACCGGGACAGGGAGGGGCAATCAGCCCCAGCATTTT
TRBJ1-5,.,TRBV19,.,CASNSLNQPQHF,TGTGCCAGTAACAGCCTCAATCAGCCCCAGCATTTT
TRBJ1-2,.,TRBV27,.,CASSLRQNYGYTF,TGTGCCAGCAGTTTGAGACAGAACTATGGCTACACCTTC
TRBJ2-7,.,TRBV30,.,CAWSPTDYEQYF,TGTGCCTGGAGTCCCACTGACTACGAGCAGTACTTC
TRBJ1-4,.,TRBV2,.,CASSPRVADEKLFF,TGTGCCAGCAGCCCCAGGGTAGCGGATGAAAAACTGTTTTTT
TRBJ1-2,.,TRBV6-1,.,CASSDPIGGGVYGYTF,TGTGCCAGCAGTGACCCCATTGGGGGGGGTGTCTATGGCTACACCTTC
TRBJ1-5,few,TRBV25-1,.,CASSEISRAYQPQHF,TGTGCCAGCAGTGAGATTAGCAGGGCATATCAGCCCCAGCATTTT
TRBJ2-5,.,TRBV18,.,CASSLGQGRGQETQYF,TGTGCCAGCTCTCTTGGGCAGGGGAGAGGACAAGAGACCCAGTACTTC
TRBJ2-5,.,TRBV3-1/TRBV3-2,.,CASSQGAQETQYF,TGTGCCAGCAGCCAGGGGGCCCAAGAGACCCAGTACTTC
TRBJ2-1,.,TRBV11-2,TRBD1,CASSLDLDMTGWLGNEQFF,TGTGCCAGCAGCTTAGATCTGGACATGACAGGGTGGTTGGGCAATGAGCAGTTCTTC
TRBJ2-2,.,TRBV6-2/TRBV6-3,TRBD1,CASSHPPRQGSNTGELFF,TGTGCCAGCAGCCACCCTCCGCGACAGGGGTCGAACACCGGGGAGCTGTTTTTT
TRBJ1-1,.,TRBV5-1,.,CASSLRQGMNTEAFF,TGCGCCAGCAGCTTGCGTCAGGGCATGAACACTGAAGCTTTCTTT
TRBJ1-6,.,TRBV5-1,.,CASSFSIGEGSPLHF,TGCGCCAGCAGCTTTTCCATCGGGGAAGGTTCACCCCTCCACTTT
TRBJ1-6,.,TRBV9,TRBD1,CASSRDRGSYSPLHF,TGTGCCAGCAGCCGGGACAGGGGTTCGTATTCACCCCTCCACTTT